These 13 T cell receptor beta chains were sequenced from one sample in a study of metastatic and nonmetastatic thyroid tumors (dated by TCRdb to 2019 to 2021). None of the patients had been given any treatment before thyroid surgery. The library relied on PCR. Sequencing relied on an Illumina HiSeq 4000. The public reads were run again by TCRdb, first through fastp at Q25 and then through MiXCR, and only productive beta chains were kept. Recorded for this sample are 64,000 or so clones; around 15% of them occurred a single time. The ten largest clones represent roughly a tenth of the sample. The specimen was blood. Receptors originate from a male donor with papillary thyroid cancer or a benign thyroid nodule (not recorded which). Some clones in this sample may be carry-over from other donors' samples.

This clone was seen at least ten times. The V call is TRBV19, the J call TRBJ2-7, with D uncertain. Per the germline V gene, CDR1 is LNHDA and CDR2 is SQIVND (reference sequence). Trimming took off 3 bases at V and 6 bases at J, with 6 bases between the two ends. The length of the CDR3 is 11 residues. This CDR3 reads CASSMGSEQYF. The CDR3 DNA follows: TGTGCCAGTAGTATGGGCAGCGAGCAGTACTTC.

Many counts were recorded for this clone. The rearrangement uses TRBV28 and TRBJ2-3; the D call may be TRBD1 or TRBD2 (6 bases each). The CDR3 is 17 residues long. Germline CDR1 reads MDHEN; CDR2 reads SYDVKM. V was pared by 7 bases and J by 2 bases, with 22 bases between. The DNA for the CDR3 is TGTGCCAGCACCAAACGGTTTGGGGGGCGCGTCACAGATACGCAGTATTTT. It specifies CASTKRFGGRVTDTQYF. Together with reference TRBV28 and TRBJ2-3, the CDR3 gives the full variable domain: DVKVTQSSRYLVKRTGEKVFLECVQDMDHENMFWYRQDPGLGLRLIYFSYDVKMKEKGDIPEGYSVSREKKERFSLILESASTNQTSMYLCASTKRFGGRVTDTQYFGPGTRLTVL.

There are many counts of this clone. The rearrangement uses TRBV29-1 and TRBJ1-2, with D possibly TRBD1 on 5 matching bases. CDR3 size: 15 residues. Trimming stripped 6 bases from V and 4 bases from J, with 21 bases between. Germline V gene data show CDR1 as SQVTM and CDR2 as ANQGSEA. The CDR3 DNA is TGCAGCGTCTGGGGGAGGGGCGCACCGTCCTATGGCTACACCTTC. This encodes CSVWGRGAPSYGYTF.

This clone appeared many times. The gene calls are TRBV19 and TRBJ1-1; TRBD1 might be the D (6 bases). Trimming removed 7 bases from V and 1 base from J, with 13 bases in between. CDR3 length: 14 residues. Germline V gene lookup returns CDR1 LNHDA and CDR2 SQIVND (reference sequence). This CDR3 reads CASIPDRRNTEAFF. The CDR3 nucleotides are TGTGCCAGTATACCTGACAGGCGGAACACTGAAGCTTTCTTT.

This clone appeared many times. This chain uses TRBV15 with TRBJ2-1; 8 bases match TRBD2. With V trimmed by 1 base and J by 0 bases, 5 bases remained unmatched. Germline V gene sequence: CDR1 LNHNV, CDR2 YYDKDF (reference sequence). This CDR3 is 17 amino acids long. CDR3 sequence: CATSRGGSGSSYNEQFF. CDR3 nucleotides: TGTGCCACCAGCAGAGGAGGAAGCGGGAGCTCCTACAATGAGCAGTTCTTC.

This clone is labeled medium-sized. The chain couples TRBV12-3 or TRBV12-4 to TRBJ2-1, with D possibly TRBD2 on 5 matching bases. Trimming shortened V by 1 base and J by 9 bases, and 10 bases separated the two germline ends. This CDR3 has 13 amino acids. CDR3 DNA: TGTGCCAGCAGTTTAGTACGTGAGGGTGAGCAGTTCTTC. Translation: CASSLVREGEQFF.

In this sample, this clone turned up many times. The chain employs TRBV5-5 and TRBJ1-3, with D unresolved. Per germline, CDR1 SGHKS and CDR2 YYEKEE (reference sequence). V dropped 0 bases and J dropped 0 bases, with 10 bases sitting between them. The CDR3 contains 16 residues. The CDR3 DNA reads as TGTGCCAGCAGCTTGGGGGAACGACTCTCTGGAAACACCATATATTTT. It translates to CASSLGERLSGNTIYF.

This clone appeared many times. The chain is built from TRBV5-1 and TRBJ2-5; D is uncertain. V shed 3 bases and J shed 2 bases, with 8 bases lying between them. From germline, CDR1 is SGHRS and CDR2 YFSETQ. This CDR3 has 13 amino acids. Here the CDR3 reads CASSSLVQETQYF. The CDR3 DNA reads as TGCGCCAGCAGCTCCCTTGTTCAAGAGACCCAGTACTTC.

There are many counts of this clone. J is TRBJ2-1 and V is TRBV3-1; 9 bases map to TRBD1. This CDR3 spans 15 amino acids. Germline V lookup: CDR1 LGHDT, CDR2 YNNKEL (reference sequence). The trim removed 4 bases at V and 7 bases at J, leaving 8 bases unmatched. The CDR3 protein is CASSLADRGWNEQFF. In DNA form, the CDR3 reads TGTGCCAGCAGCCTCGCGGACAGGGGTTGGAATGAGCAGTTCTTC.

This clone appeared a few times. CDR3 sequence: CASSLDSVTGELFF. CDR3 nucleotides: TGTGCCAGCAGTTTAGACAGTGTCACTGGGGAGCTGTTTTTT. The chain combines TRBV12-3 or TRBV12-4 with TRBJ2-2; D is uncertain. CDR3 length: 14 amino acids. Trimming took 1 base from V and 8 from J, leaving 11 bases between them.

This clone was recorded at least ten times. The CDR3 nucleotides read TGTGCCAGCAGCCCTACGGGAACAACTAATGAAAAACTGTTTTTT. Its translation: CASSPTGTTNEKLFF. The chain is built from TRBV3-1 and TRBJ1-4, with D unclear. The CDR3 contains 15 residues. The germline CDR1 and CDR2 sequences are LGHDT and YNNKEL (reference sequence). With 4 bases removed from V and 0 bases from J, the gap between germline ends came to 9 bases.

This clone was seen many times. V is TRBV2 and J is TRBJ1-4; 7 bases line up with TRBD1. V lost 7 bases, J lost 4 bases, and 6 bases stayed unmatched. CDR1 is SNHLY, CDR2 FYNNEI, per germline. The length of the CDR3 is 14 residues. This CDR3 reads CASIGTENNEKLFF. The DNA for the CDR3 is TGTGCCAGCATCGGGACAGAAAATAATGAAAAACTGTTTTTT. Filled out from reference TRBV2 and TRBJ1-4, the complete variable domain reads EPEVTQTPSHQVTQMGQEVILRCVPISNHLYFYWYRQILGQKVEFLVSFYNNEISEKSEIFDDQFSVERPDGSNFTLKIRSTKLEDSAMYFCASIGTENNEKLFFGSGTQLSVL.

Turning to this clone: A much larger clone is a single base away; this may be a read error. The rearrangement uses TRBV9 and TRBJ2-1; no definite D call. In germline, CDR1 is SGDLS, CDR2 YYNGEE. The CDR3 spans 11 residues. The CDR3 spells CAISAHDEQFF. CDR3 DNA sequence: TGTGCCATCAGCGCCCACGATGAGCAGTTCTTC.